This T cell receptor beta chain was captured by sequencing in a study of PD-L1 blockade in urothelial cancer. Study background: Patients' atezolizumab regimen, 1,200 mg intravenously every 3 weeks, began around 2014. About nine tenths of the roughly 30 patients were men whose urothelial cancer was bladder-origin.

Libraries were prepared by immunoSEQ multiplex PCR; TCRdb keeps only in-frame clonotypes and omits some of them. The sample carries 85,000 to 130,000 clones, about 91% recorded once. The CDR3 extends over 14 amino acids. V was clipped by 4 bases and J by 10 bases; unmatched bases: 9. Germline CDR1 and CDR2: MRHNA and SNTAGT. The genes are TRBV6-4 and TRBJ2-1, with 8 positions matching TRBD2. This sample comprised PBMCs, obtained around atezolizumab (anti-PD-L1) treatment. The receptor was isolated from a woman of 80 years or more with urothelial cancer. In DNA, the CDR3 is TGTGCCAGCAGTGGGTCGGGAGGGCCGCGGGAGCAGTTCTTC. This codes for CASSGSGGPREQFF.